This TCR beta chain was captured by sequencing in a study of blood T cell repertoires in COVID-19. Study-wide context: T cells, B-cell-depleted T cells, or PBMCs provided the cDNA or gDNA that served as material.

Per the study methods: Estimated nucleated cell counts came from reference gene primer amplification. Libraries were prepared by immunoSEQ multiplex PCR; TCRdb keeps only in-frame clonotypes and omits some of them. V and J calls and clone size are those listed in that table; D and trimming were worked out from the DNA. The sample shows about 98,000 clones, about 81% of them seen only once. Sequencing was carried out using peripheral blood. The clonotype originates from a man in his 70s with acute or convalescent COVID-19.

The CDR3 loop reads CASSVSGGWYSYEQYF. DNA for the CDR3: TGTGCCAGCAGCGTAAGTGGCGGGTGGTACTCCTACGAGCAGTACTTC. This rearrangement joins TRBV9 to TRBJ2-7; D might be TRBD2 (5 bases). Trimming shortened V by 1 base and J by 0 bases, and 14 bases separated the two germline ends. This CDR3 spans 16 amino acids. Looked up from germline, CDR1 is SGDLS and CDR2 is YYNGEE.